This T cell receptor beta chain was obtained from a study of ipilimumab plus nivolumab after autologous stem cell transplantation. The overall study: Patients received a median of about five ipilimumab and about 8 nivolumab doses.

TCRdb's table, derived via immunoSEQ multiplex PCR, lists solely in-frame clones and lacks some. The sample records 20,000 to 25,000 clones, over 70% being singletons. The V gene's germline CDR1 is SGHRS and CDR2 YFSETQ. V was pared by 0 bases and J by 6 bases, with 8 bases of the junction left unmatched. This CDR3 is built from 15 residues. The rearrangement links TRBV5-1 to TRBJ2-7; 8 nucleotides line up with TRBD2. The material sequenced was PBMCs, taken in a trial of ipilimumab plus nivolumab as post-transplant consolidation. This receptor was obtained from a male donor with diffuse large B-cell lymphoma. The CDR3 DNA follows: TGCGCCAGCAGCTTGGTGGCGGGGGGATCTGGCGAGCAGTACTTC. The encoded protein is CASSLVAGGSGEQYF. The complete variable domain, with remaining parts taken from reference TRBV5-1 and TRBJ2-7, reads KAGVTQTPRYLIKTRGQQVTLSCSPISGHRSVSWYQQTPGQGLQFLFEYFSETQRNKGNFPGRFSGRQFSNSRSEMNVSTLELGDSALYLCASSLVAGGSGEQYFGPGTRLTVT.